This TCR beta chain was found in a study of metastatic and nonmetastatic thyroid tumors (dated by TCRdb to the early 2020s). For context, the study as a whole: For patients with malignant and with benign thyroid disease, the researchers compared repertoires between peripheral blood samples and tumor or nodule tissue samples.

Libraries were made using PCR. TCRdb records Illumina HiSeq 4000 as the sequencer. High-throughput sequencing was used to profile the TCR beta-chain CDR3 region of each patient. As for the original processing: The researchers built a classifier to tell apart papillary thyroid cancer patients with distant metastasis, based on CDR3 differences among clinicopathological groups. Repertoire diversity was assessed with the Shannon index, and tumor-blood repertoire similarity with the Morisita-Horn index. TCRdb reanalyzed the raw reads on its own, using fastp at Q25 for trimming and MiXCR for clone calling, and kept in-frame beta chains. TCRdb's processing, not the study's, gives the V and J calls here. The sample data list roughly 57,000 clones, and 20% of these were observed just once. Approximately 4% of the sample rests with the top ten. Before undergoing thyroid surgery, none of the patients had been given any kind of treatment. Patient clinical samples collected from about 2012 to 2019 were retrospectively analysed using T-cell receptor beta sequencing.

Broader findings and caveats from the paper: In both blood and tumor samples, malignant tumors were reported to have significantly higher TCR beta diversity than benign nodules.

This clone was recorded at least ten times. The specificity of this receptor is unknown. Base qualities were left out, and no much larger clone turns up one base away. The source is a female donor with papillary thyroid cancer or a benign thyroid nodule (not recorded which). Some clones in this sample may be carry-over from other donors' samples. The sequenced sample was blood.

The DNA sequence is as follows: TGTGCCAGCAGCCCTGGGGGGAGTAGCAATCAGCCCCAGCATTTT. The resulting protein is CASSPGGSSNQPQHF. The sequence links TRBV5-5 to TRBJ1-5, with a weak D call of TRBD1 (5 bases match). The CDR3, cysteine through phenylalanine, is 15 amino acids long. The sequence is cut down to CDR3 DNA, 45 bases in frame from base 1. The germline V gene (reference sequence) specifies SGHKS as CDR1 and YYEKEE as CDR2. V loses 4 bases of germline sequence and J loses 0 bases, and the interval between the two ends is 11 bases.